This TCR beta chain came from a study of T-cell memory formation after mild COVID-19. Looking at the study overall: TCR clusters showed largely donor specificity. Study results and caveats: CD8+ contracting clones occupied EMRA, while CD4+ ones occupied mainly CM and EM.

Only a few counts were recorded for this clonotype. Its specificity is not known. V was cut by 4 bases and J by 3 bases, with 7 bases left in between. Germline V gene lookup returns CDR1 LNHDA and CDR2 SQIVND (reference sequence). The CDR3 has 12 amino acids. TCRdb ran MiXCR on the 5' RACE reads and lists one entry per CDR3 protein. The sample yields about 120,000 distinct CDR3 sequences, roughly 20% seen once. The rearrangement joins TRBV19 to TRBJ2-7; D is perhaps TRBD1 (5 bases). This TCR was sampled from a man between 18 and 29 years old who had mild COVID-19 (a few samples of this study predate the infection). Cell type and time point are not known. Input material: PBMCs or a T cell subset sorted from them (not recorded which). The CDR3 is CASSRGSYEQYF. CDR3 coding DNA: TGTGCCAGTAGTAGGGGCAGCTACGAGCAGTACTTC. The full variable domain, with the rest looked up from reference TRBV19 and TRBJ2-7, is DGGITQSPKYLFRKEGQNVTLSCEQNLNHDAMYWYRQDPGQGLRLIYYSQIVNDFQKGDIAEGYSVSREKKESFPLTVTSAQKNPTAFYLCASSRGSYEQYFGPGTRLTVT.